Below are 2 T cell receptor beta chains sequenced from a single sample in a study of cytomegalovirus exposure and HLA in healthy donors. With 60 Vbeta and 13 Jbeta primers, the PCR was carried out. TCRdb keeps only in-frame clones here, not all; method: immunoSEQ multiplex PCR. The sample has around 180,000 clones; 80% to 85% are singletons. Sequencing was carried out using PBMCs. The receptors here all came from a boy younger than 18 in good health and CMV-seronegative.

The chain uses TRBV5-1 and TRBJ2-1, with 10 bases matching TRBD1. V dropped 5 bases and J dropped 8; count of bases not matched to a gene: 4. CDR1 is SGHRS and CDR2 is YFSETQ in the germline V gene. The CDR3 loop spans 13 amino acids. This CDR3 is CASRPDRGYEQFF. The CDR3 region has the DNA TGCGCCAGCAGACCGGACAGGGGGTATGAGCAGTTCTTC.

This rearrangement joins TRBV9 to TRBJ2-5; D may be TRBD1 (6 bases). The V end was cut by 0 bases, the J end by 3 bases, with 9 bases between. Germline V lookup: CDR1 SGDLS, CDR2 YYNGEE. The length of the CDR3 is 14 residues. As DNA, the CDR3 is TGTGCCAGCAGCGTAGGTCCAGGGGAAGAGACCCAGTACTTC. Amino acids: CASSVGPGEETQYF. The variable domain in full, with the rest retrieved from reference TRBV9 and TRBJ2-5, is DSGVTQTPKHLITATGQRVTLRCSPRSGDLSVYWYQQSLDQGLQFLIQYYNGEERAKGNILERFSAQQFPDLHSELNLSSLELGDSALYFCASSVGPGEETQYFGPGTRLLVL.